One T cell receptor beta chain is described in this entry. The antigen this receptor binds is unknown. Base quality data are lacking; no much larger clone is found one base away. TCRbeta CDR3 regions were amplified from genomic DNA by means of the immunoSEQ Assay, a bias-controlled multiplex PCR. The paper's data handling went like this. The number of nucleated cells in each sample was estimated by amplification of reference gene primers within the assay. To quantify the absolute abundance of each unique TCRbeta CDR3 rearrangement, sequence reads were collapsed and filtered. For each sample, productive Simpson clonality was calculated as the square root of Simpson's diversity index across productive rearrangements. In TCRdb, the immuneACCESS table is reduced to in-frame sequences with V and J assigned. These tables do not hold every clone; where another copy was compared, an unresolved V gene accounts for under half, and the others remain unexplained. V and J calls plus clone size are reproduced from that table; the DNA served to infer D and trimming. The sample has a few hundred thousand clones on record, 75% to 85% of them singletons. The ten largest clones represent roughly 7% of the sample.

This entry is derived from a study of blood T cell repertoires in COVID-19 (dated by TCRdb to the early 2020s). For the wider study: Collaborator samples came from the United States, Italy and Spain and covered acute and convalescent phases of COVID-19. The repertoires were made available in a free public database intended to serve as a resource for research on the immune response to SARS-CoV-2. Deeply sampled blood TCRbeta repertoires from subjects exposed to, actively infected with, or recovered from COVID-19 were included in the dataset. Samples came from the ongoing ImmuneRACE study (first 160 participants) plus 1,254 subjects from 6 global collaborators. Where available, HLA class I and class II types were taken from metadata supplied by the sample provider and were not determined by assay-based typing. Nearly every sample came with metadata listing a de-identified subject ID, COVID-19 status, age in years and sex. The prospective study material was composed of cDNA or gDNA derived from T cells, B-cell-depleted T cells, or PBMCs. General findings and caveats noted by the study authors: The quantity of clinical and demographic metadata differed by source and by participant and was supplied without curation.

The collaborating institutions used their own protocols to collect whole blood in K2EDTA tubes. For TCRbeta analysis, collaborator samples were shipped as frozen whole blood, as isolated PBMCs, or as DNA extracted from either sample type. This TCR was sampled from a woman aged 45-59 years with acute or convalescent COVID-19. The sample taken for sequencing was peripheral blood.

The sequence in DNA is TGTGCCAGCAGCCAAGACCCTCAGACAGGGTCTAATGAAAAACTGTTTTTT. Its protein product is CASSQDPQTGSNEKLFF. The chain is encoded by TRBV4-2 joined to TRBJ1-4; TRBD1 lines up with 7 middle nucleotides. The CDR3 covers 17 residues, taking in both the cysteine and the phenylalanine. Of the read, only the CDR3 DNA is kept; its 51 bases are in frame from base 1. CDR1 LGHNA and CDR2 YNFKEQ are derived from the germline V gene. Germline trimming amounts to 0 bases on V and 3 bases on J, with 7 as the count of junction bases outside the gene matches.